This TCR beta chain was identified in a study of T cells in Graves' hyperthyroidism and ophthalmopathy. Study outcomes and limitations: Most clonotypes that expanded in the thyroid above 0.001 also showed up in blood.

The CDR3 is 19 amino acids. Germline assignment: CDR1 DFQATT and CDR2 SNEGSKA (reference sequence). V dropped 1 base and J dropped 2; count of bases not matched to a gene: 14. Points on this clonotype: The antigen remains unidentified.

In making diagnoses, clinical symptoms, serum thyroxine and TRAb, thyroid ultrasound and orbital computed tomography were all used. From RNA transcripts, TCR beta CDR3 regions were amplified. First-round RT-PCR with HTBI primers amplified the TCR CDR3 region. A single record per CDR3 protein comes from TCRdb applying MiXCR to the multiplex PCR reads. The sample has around 210,000 distinct CDR3 sequences, roughly a sixth seen once. The rearrangement links TRBV20-1 to TRBJ2-7, with 13 bases lining up with TRBD2. Sequencing was performed on blood. This sequence was found in a woman aged 45-59 years with Graves' hyperthyroidism. CDR3 loop: CSARVSKGETSGRPYEQYF. The CDR3, as DNA: TGCAGTGCTAGAGTATCAAAGGGGGAGACTAGCGGGAGGCCCTACGAGCAGTACTTC.